This TCR beta chain was captured in a study of T cell repertoires in cytomegalovirus infection. Study as a whole: Use of recently identified HLA-C-restricted and well-studied HLA-B-restricted CMV epitopes was part of the study. Indications came from public TCR beta signatures; they pointed to CMV infection and to a matching HLA type. Regarding the study as a whole: Dominating the ex vivo response were HLA-C-restricted CMV-specific TCR beta clonotypes. Identification of carriers of CMV plus the relevant HLA was achieved through cumulative public TCR beta family frequency.

Comments on this clonotype: The antigen remains undetermined.

MiXCR was run by TCRdb on the reads, yielding one entry per CDR3 protein. The sample has roughly 310,000 distinct CDR3 sequences; 25% to 30% are singletons. The CDR3 totals 14 residues. V was cut by 2 bases and J by 7 bases, with 14 bases left in between. Germline V gene sequence: CDR1 SGHVS, CDR2 FQNEAQ. The receptor comes from a human donor in good health (CMV status not recorded). Some clones in this sample may be carry-over from other donors' samples. The genes are TRBV7-8 and TRBJ1-2; D gene ambiguous. The starting material was cultured PBMCs, obtained from culture after CMV antigen stimulation. The CDR3 DNA sequence: TGTGCCAGCAGCTTACGTCGGTCCGTGGGTGGCTACACCTTC. Encoded protein: CASSLRRSVGGYTF. Full variable domain (rest looked up from reference TRBV7-8 and TRBJ1-2): GAGVSQSPRYKVAKRGQDVALRCDPISGHVSLFWYQQALGQGPEFLTYFQNEAQLDKSGLPSDRFFAERPEGSVSTLKIQRTQQEDSAVYLCASSLRRSVGGYTFGSGTRLTVV.